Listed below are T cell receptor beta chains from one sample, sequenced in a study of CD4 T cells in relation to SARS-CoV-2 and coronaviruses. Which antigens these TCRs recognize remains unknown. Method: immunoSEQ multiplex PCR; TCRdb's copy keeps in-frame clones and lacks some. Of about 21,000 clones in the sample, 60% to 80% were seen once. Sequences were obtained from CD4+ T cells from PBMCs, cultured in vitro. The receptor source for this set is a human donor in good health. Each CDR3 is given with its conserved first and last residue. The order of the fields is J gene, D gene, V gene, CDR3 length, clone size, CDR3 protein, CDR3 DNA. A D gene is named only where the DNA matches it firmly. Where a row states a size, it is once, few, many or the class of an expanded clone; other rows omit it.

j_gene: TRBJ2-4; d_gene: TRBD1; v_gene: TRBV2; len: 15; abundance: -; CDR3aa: CASRGTGIAKNIQYF; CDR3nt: TGTGCCAGCAGGGGGACAGGGATAGCCAAAAACATTCAGTACTTC
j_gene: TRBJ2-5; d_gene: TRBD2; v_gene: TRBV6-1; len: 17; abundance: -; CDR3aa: CASSETWGLADQETQYF; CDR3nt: TGTGCCAGCAGTGAAACCTGGGGACTAGCGGATCAAGAGACCCAGTACTTC
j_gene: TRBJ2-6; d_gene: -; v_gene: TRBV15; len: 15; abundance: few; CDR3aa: CATTGAFSGANVLTF; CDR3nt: TGTGCCACCACGGGGGCCTTCTCTGGGGCCAACGTCCTGACTTTC
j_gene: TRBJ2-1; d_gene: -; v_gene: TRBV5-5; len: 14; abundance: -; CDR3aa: CASSPDLGGGEQFF; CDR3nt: TGTGCCAGCAGCCCAGATCTAGGCGGAGGGGAGCAGTTCTTC
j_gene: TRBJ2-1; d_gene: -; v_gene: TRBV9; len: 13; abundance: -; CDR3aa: CASSALRDHEQFF; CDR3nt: TGTGCCAGCAGCGCCCTTAGGGATCATGAGCAGTTCTTC
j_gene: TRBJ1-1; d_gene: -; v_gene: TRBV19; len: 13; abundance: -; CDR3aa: CASRRAMNTEAFF; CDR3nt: TGTGCCAGTAGGCGGGCGATGAACACTGAAGCTTTCTTT
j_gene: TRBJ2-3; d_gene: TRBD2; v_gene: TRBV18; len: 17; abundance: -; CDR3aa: CASSPPVPSGRTDTQYF; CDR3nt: TGTGCCAGCTCACCACCGGTTCCTAGCGGACGCACAGATACGCAGTATTTT
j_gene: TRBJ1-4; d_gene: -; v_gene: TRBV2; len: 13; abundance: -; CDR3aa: CASTQTRAEKLFF; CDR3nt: TGTGCCAGTACCCAAACCAGGGCTGAAAAACTGTTTTTT
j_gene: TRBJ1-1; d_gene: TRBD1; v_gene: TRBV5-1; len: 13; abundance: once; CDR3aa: CASSQGQGAEAFF; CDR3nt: TGCGCCAGCAGCCAGGGACAGGGGGCTGAAGCTTTCTTT
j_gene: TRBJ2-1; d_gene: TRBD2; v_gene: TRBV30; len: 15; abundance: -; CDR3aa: CAWTPGTSDYNEQFF; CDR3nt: TGTGCCTGGACCCCCGGGACTAGCGACTACAATGAGCAGTTCTTC
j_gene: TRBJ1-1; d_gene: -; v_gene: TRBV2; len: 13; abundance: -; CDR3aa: CASSDAGRTEAFF; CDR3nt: TGTGCCAGCAGTGATGCAGGAAGGACTGAAGCTTTCTTT
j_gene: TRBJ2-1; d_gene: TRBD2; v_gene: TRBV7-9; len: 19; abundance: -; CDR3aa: CASSPRGTSGYRSYNEQFF; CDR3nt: TGTGCCAGCAGCCCGAGGGGGACTAGCGGGTACCGCTCCTACAATGAGCAGTTCTTC
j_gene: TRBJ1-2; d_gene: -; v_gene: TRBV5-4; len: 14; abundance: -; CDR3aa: CASSELAVTYGYTF; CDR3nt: TGTGCCAGCAGCGAACTGGCGGTTACTTATGGCTACACCTTC
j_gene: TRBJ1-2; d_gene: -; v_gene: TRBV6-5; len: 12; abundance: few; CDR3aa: CAAKDGTDGYTF; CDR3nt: TGTGCCGCAAAGGACGGCACGGATGGCTACACCTTC
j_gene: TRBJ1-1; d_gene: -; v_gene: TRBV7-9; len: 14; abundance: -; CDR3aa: CASSPRDMNTEAFF; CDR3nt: TGTGCCAGCAGCCCCAGGGACATGAACACTGAAGCTTTCTTT
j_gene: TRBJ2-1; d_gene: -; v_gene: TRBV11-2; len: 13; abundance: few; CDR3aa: CASSLVVGNEQFF; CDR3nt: TGTGCCAGCAGCTTAGTTGTAGGAAATGAGCAGTTCTTC
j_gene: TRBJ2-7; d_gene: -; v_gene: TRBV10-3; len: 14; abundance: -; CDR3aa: CAISGGSVSYEQYF; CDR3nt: TGTGCCATCAGTGGAGGTTCTGTGTCCTACGAGCAGTACTTC
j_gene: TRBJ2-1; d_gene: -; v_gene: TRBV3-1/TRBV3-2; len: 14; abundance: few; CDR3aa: CASSQPGMRAEQFF; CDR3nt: TGTGCCAGCAGCCAGCCGGGGATGAGAGCTGAGCAGTTCTTC
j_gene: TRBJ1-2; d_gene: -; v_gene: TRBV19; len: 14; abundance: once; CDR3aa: CASSIRGEFYGYTF; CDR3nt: TGTGCCAGTAGTATTCGTGGTGAGTTCTATGGCTACACCTTC
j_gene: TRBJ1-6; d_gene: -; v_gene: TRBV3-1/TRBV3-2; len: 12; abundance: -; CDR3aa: CASNQGGAPLHF; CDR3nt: TGTGCCAGCAACCAGGGAGGGGCACCCCTCCACTTT
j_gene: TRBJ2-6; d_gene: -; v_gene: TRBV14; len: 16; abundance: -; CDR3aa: CASSHLLRAGANVLTF; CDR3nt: TGTGCCAGCAGCCACCTTTTGAGGGCCGGGGCCAACGTCCTGACTTTC
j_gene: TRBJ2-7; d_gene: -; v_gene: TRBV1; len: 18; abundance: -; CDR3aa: CTSSQSKASGTDSYEQYF; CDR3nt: TGCACCAGCAGCCAATCGAAGGCGTCGGGGACAGACTCCTACGAGCAGTACTTC
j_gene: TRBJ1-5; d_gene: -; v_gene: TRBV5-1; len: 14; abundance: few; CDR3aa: CASSLFPDNQPQHF; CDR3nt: TGCGCCAGCAGCCTCTTTCCAGACAATCAGCCCCAGCATTTT
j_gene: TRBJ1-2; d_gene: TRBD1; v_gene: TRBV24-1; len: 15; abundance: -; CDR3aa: CATSGGTGGHYGYTF; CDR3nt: TGTGCCACCAGTGGGGGGACAGGGGGCCACTATGGCTACACCTTC
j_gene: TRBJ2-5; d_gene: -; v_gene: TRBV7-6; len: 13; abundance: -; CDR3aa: CASSLSPQETQYF; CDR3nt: TGTGCCAGCAGCTTATCCCCACAAGAGACCCAGTACTTC
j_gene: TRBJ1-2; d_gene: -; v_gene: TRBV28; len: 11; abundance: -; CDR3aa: CASSSNGGYTF; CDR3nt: TGTGCCAGCAGTTCTAATGGAGGCTACACCTTC
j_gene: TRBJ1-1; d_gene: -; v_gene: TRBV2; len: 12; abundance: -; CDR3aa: CASRPGGTEAFF; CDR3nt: TGTGCCAGCAGACCTGGTGGCACTGAAGCTTTCTTT
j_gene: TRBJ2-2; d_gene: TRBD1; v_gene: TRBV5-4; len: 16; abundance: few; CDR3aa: CASSLWTGVNTGELFF; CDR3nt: TGTGCCAGCAGCTTATGGACAGGAGTGAACACCGGGGAGCTGTTTTTT
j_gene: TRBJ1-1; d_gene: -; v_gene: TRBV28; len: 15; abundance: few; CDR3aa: CASSRLGRLNTEAFF; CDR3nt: TGTGCCAGCAGTCGCTTAGGACGGTTGAACACTGAAGCTTTCTTT
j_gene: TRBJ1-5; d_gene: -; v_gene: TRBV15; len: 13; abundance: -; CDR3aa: CATSRDVNQPQHF; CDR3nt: TGTGCCACCAGCAGAGATGTCAATCAGCCCCAGCATTTT
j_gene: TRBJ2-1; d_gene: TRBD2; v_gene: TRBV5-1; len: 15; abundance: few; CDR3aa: CASSGGGSSYNEQFF; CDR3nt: TGCGCCAGCAGTGGGGGGGGAAGCTCCTACAATGAGCAGTTCTTC
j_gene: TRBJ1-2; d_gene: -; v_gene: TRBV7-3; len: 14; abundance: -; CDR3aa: CASSLNAGAGGYTF; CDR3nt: TGTGCCAGCAGCTTAAACGCAGGGGCAGGAGGCTACACCTTC
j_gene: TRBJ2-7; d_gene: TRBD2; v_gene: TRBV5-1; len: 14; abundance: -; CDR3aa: CASRQGGLAEEQYF; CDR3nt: TGCGCCAGCAGGCAGGGCGGACTAGCGGAGGAGCAGTACTTC
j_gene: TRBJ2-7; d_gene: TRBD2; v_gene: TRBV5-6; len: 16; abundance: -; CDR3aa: CASSGKLAGLPLEQYF; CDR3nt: TGTGCCAGCAGCGGGAAACTAGCGGGACTCCCCCTCGAGCAGTACTTC
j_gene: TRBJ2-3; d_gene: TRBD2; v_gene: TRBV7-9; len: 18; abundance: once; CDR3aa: CASSSGLAVLFSADTQYF; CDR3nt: TGTGCCAGCAGCTCGGGACTAGCGGTTTTGTTCTCCGCAGATACGCAGTATTTT
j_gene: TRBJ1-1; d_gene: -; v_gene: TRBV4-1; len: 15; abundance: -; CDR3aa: CASSQDNGRYTEAFF; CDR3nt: TGCGCCAGCAGCCAAGATAACGGTCGCTACACTGAAGCTTTCTTT
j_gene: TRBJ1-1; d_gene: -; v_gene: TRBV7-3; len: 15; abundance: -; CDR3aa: CARVSRGAQNTEAFF; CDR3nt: TGTGCCAGGGTTTCTAGGGGGGCCCAGAACACTGAAGCTTTCTTT
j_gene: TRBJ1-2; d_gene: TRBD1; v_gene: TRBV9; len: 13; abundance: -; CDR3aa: CASSAQTGSGYTF; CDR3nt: TGTGCCAGCAGCGCGCAGACAGGGTCTGGCTACACCTTC
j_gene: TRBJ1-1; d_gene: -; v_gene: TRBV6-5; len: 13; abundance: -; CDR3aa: CASSYRGANEAFF; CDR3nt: TGTGCCAGCAGTTACCGAGGGGCAAATGAAGCTTTCTTT
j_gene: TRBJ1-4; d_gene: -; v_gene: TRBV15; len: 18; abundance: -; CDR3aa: CATSRDPIPGRTNEKLFF; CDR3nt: TGTGCCACCAGCAGAGACCCTATCCCCGGGAGAACTAATGAAAAACTGTTTTTT
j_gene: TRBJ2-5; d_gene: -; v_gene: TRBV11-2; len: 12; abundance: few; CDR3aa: CASSLVGETQYF; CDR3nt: TGTGCCAGCAGCTTAGTTGGGGAGACCCAGTACTTC
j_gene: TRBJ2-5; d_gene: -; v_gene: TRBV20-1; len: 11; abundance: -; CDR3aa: CSARAQETQYF; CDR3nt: TGCAGTGCTAGGGCTCAAGAGACCCAGTACTTC
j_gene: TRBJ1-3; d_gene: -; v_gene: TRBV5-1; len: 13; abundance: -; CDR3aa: CASSRTVGNTIYF; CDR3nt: TGCGCCAGCAGTAGGACAGTAGGAAACACCATATATTTT
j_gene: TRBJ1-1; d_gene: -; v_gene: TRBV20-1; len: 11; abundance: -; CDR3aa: CSAPRGSEAFF; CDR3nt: TGCAGTGCTCCTCGGGGTTCCGAAGCTTTCTTT
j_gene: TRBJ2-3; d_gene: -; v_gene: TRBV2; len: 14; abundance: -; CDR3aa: CARGQSTSTDTQYF; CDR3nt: TGTGCCAGAGGACAGTCAACTAGCACAGATACGCAGTATTTT
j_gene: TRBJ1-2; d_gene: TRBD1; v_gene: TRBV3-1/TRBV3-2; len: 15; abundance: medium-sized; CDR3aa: CASSRSGTGPMSYTF; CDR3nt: TGTGCCAGCAGCCGATCCGGGACAGGTCCTATGAGCTACACCTTC
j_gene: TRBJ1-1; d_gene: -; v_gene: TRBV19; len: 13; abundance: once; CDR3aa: CASSINRVTEAFF; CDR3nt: TGTGCCAGTAGTATTAACAGGGTCACTGAAGCTTTCTTT
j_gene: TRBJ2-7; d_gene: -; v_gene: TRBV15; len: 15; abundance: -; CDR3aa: CATSRARGNLHEQYF; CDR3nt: TGTGCCACCAGCAGAGCTCGGGGGAATTTGCACGAGCAGTACTTC
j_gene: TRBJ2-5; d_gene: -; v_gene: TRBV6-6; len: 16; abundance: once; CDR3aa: CASSYYGGARGETQYF; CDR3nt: TGTGCCAGCAGTTACTATGGGGGGGCGCGGGGAGAGACCCAGTACTTC
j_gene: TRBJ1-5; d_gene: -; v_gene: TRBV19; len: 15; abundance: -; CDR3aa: CASSIGGGDNQPQHF; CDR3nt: TGTGCCAGTAGCATAGGGGGTGGGGACAATCAGCCCCAGCATTTT
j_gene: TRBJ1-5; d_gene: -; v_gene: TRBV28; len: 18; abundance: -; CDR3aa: CASSFIVYRAGRGQPQHF; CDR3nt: TGTGCCAGCAGTTTTATTGTTTATCGGGCAGGGAGGGGTCAGCCCCAGCATTTT
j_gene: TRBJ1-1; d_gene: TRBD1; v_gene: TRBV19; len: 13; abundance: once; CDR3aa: CAAARRGVTEAFF; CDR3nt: TGTGCCGCAGCCCGCAGGGGGGTCACTGAAGCTTTCTTT
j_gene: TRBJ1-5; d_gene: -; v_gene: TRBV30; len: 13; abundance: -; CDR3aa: CAWSDRGNQPQHF; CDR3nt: TGTGCCTGGAGTGACCGGGGGAATCAGCCCCAGCATTTT
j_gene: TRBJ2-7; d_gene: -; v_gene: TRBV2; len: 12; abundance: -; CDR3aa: CASSEVKYEQYF; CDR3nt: TGTGCCAGCAGTGAAGTTAAGTACGAGCAGTACTTC
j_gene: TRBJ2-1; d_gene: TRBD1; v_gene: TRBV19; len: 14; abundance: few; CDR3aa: CASSIGGQGNEQFF; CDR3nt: TGTGCCAGTAGTATAGGGGGACAGGGAAATGAGCAGTTCTTC
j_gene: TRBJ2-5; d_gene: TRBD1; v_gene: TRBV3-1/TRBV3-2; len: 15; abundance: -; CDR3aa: CASSQDVGRGETQYF; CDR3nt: TGTGCCAGCAGCCAAGATGTGGGCAGGGGGGAGACCCAGTACTTC
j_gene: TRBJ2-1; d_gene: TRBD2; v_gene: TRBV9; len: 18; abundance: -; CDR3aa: CASSVNPYGKREFNEQFF; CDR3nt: TGTGCCAGCAGCGTAAATCCCTATGGAAAGCGGGAGTTCAATGAGCAGTTCTTC
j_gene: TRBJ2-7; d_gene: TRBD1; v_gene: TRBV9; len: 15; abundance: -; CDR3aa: CASSERTGVPYEQYF; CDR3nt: TGTGCCAGCAGCGAACGAACAGGGGTCCCCTACGAGCAGTACTTC
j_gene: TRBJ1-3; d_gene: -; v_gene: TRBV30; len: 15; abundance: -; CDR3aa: CASRDGYNSGNTIYF; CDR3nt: TGTGCCTCGAGGGACGGATACAACTCTGGAAACACCATATATTTT